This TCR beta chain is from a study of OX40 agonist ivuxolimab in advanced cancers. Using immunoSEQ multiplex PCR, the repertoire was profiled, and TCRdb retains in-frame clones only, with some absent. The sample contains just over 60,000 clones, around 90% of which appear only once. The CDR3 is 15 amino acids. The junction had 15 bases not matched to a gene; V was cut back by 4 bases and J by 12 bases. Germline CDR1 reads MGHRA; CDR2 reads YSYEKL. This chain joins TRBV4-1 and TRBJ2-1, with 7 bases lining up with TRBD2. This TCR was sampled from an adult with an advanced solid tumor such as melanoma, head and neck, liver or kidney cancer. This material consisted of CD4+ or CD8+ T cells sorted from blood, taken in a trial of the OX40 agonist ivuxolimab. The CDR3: CASSPSGGGPLGQFF. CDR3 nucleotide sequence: TGCGCCAGCAGCCCTAGCGGAGGAGGGCCCTTGGGGCAGTTCTTC.